This TCR beta chain was captured in a study of CD8+ T cells in alopecia areata (dated by TCRdb to 2016 to 2018). Regarding the complete study: The treated patients took part in an open-label pilot trial in which moderate-to-severe alopecia areata was treated with oral tofacitinib at 5 to 10 mg twice daily. Patients received tofacitinib for 6 to 18 months and were then followed off drug for 6 months to check for delayed response and recurrence. In treated patients, disease severity was measured using the SALT score, which gives the percentage of scalp surface area affected. In both human patients and the C3H/HeJ mouse model, the study applied high-throughput TCRbeta sequencing to look at T cell clonal expansion in alopecia areata. Scalp tissue and sorted CD4+ and CD8+ peripheral blood T cells from patchy and totalis/universalis alopecia areata patients and from healthy controls were covered by human TCRbeta sequencing. Biopsies were taken from tofacitinib-treated patients at baseline and again at 4 and 24 weeks into treatment, and several of those patients also had a later scalp biopsy. Scalp clonality was compared across normal scalp (n=4), patchy alopecia areata scalp (n=8), and alopecia totalis/universalis scalp (n=8). RNA came from the PAXgene miRNA kit for fixed scalp, the miRNeasy kit for PBMCs, and the RNeasy kit for mouse skin. immunoSEQ multiplex PCR using 35 Vbeta forward primers and 13 Jbeta reverse primers was used to amplify TCRbeta CDR3 regions. Findings and caveats that apply to the study as a whole: Unlike mouse skin, which is dominated by gammadelta T cells, normal human skin has resident alphabeta T cells that are also sequenced, and this complicates analysis of the scalp TCR repertoire. Higher clonality and more expanded CD8+ clones were observed in lesional scalp than in normal scalp, particularly in alopecia totalis/universalis, a finding suggestive of antigenic drive. Shared TCR sequences between patients were less evident than in mice, which may be partly attributable to HLA diversity in the patient population. Because the treated cohort was small and included a single nonresponder, larger studies are needed to assess links between baseline CD8+ expansion and response. During tofacitinib treatment, many expanded lesional clones stuck around in both scalp and blood, and this persistence may partly explain why relapse happens after treatment is stopped. Scalp clonality and the number of expanded CD8+ clones among the top 100 scalp clones were significantly decreased by tofacitinib.

Library creation used the immunoSEQ multiplex PCR assay. For TCR sequencing, RNA was extracted from every sample and reverse transcribed into cDNA to serve as template. SuperScript III was used to make first-strand cDNA, primed with a 2:1 mix of oligo-dT and random hexamers. A synthetic immune receptor repertoire was used to assess amplification bias, and residual bias was removed computationally. The paper's processing steps were these. Raw reads were preprocessed for error removal, and CDR3 was defined according to IMGT conventions as running from the conserved cysteine to phenylalanine. Clonality was calculated as 1 minus Shannon entropy normalized by log2 of the number of productive unique TCRs. Whether each scalp clone was CD4 or CD8 was inferred by checking scalp TCRbeta sequences against the CD4 and CD8 repertoires from sorted blood. As stored in TCRdb, this immuneACCESS dataset retains in-frame rearrangements with V and J assigned. A fraction of the clones does not appear; measured against another copy, unresolved V genes explain less than half of the discrepancy, and the remainder lacks a known reason. V, J and clone size were drawn from that table, and D and trimming were deduced from the DNA. The sample has some 200,000 clones on record, 60% of them singletons. Around 3.2% of the sample belongs to the ten largest clones.

Concerning this clone itself: There is no known antigen for this receptor. No qualities accompany the bases; no much larger clone lies one base away.

In light of the paper, this sample's time point label describes: less than five weeks on oral tofacitinib. Sample treatment or condition, as interpreted from the label and publication: oral pan-JAK inhibitor, 5-10 mg twice daily. Lesional scalp punch biopsies and peripheral blood were collected from alopecia areata patients. PBMCs were isolated by density centrifugation and stained for CD3, CD4 and CD8, and CD4+ and CD8+ T cells were sorted on a FACSAria. CDR1 is given as MGHRA and CDR2 as YSYEKL, both from the germline V gene. From its cysteine to its phenylalanine, the CDR3 spans 14 amino acids. The sequence is cut down to CDR3 DNA, 42 bases in frame from base 1. Germline trimming amounts to 4 bases on V and 3 bases on J, with 5 as the count of junction bases outside the gene matches.

The sample here was CD4+ T cells sorted from blood, taken at week 4, from a patient treated with tofacitinib. The TCR originated in a human donor with alopecia areata. Recombination linked TRBV4-1 to TRBJ1-1, with 7 central nucleotides matching TRBD1. The CDR3 loop reads CASSRRQGDTEAFF. At the DNA level, the sequence is TGCGCCAGCAGCCGAAGACAGGGAGACACTGAAGCTTTCTTT.